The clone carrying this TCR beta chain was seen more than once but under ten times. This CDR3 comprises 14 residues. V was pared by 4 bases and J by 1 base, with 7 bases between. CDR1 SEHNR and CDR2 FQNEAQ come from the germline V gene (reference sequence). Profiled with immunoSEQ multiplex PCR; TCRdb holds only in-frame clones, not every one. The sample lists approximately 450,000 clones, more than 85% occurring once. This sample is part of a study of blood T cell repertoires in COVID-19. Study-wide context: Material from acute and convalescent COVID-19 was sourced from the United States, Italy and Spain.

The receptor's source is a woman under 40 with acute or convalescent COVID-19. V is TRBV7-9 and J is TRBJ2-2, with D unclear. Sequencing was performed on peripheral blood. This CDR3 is CASSSGVNTGELFF. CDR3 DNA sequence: TGTGCCAGCAGCTCAGGCGTGAACACCGGGGAGCTGTTTTTT. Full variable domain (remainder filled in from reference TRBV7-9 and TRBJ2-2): DTGVSQNPRHKITKRGQNVTFRCDPISEHNRLYWYRQTLGQGPEFLTYFQNEAQLEKSRLLSDRFSAERPKGSFSTLEIQRTEQGDSAMYLCASSSGVNTGELFFGEGSRLTVL.